Below, 30 T cell receptor beta chains from the same sample are listed, as sequenced in a study of blood T cell repertoires in COVID-19. Clones were read by immunoSEQ multiplex PCR, and TCRdb kept only the in-frame ones, dropping some. Here the sample spans hundreds of thousands of clones, more than 75% being singletons. What was sequenced was peripheral blood. Source of these receptors: a man in his sixties with acute or convalescent COVID-19.

This chain uses TRBV11-2 with TRBJ2-1; possibly TRBD1 for D (6 bases). Germline CDR1 is SGHAT and CDR2 is FQNNGV. Trimming pared 4 bases from V and 7 bases from J, leaving 20 bases between. The CDR3 sequence is 16 residues long. As DNA, the CDR3 is TGTGCCAGCAGCTCTGGAGGCGACAGGTTTCAAAATGAGCAGTTCTTC. It yields the protein CASSSGGDRFQNEQFF.

DNA for the CDR3: TGTGCCAGCTCACCTACAGGGAGCTCCTATAATTCACCCCTCCACTTT. Translation: CASSPTGSSYNSPLHF. The chain joins TRBV18 to TRBJ1-6, with TRBD1 as a possible D gene (6 bases). From germline, CDR1 is KGHSH and CDR2 LQKENI. The CDR3 is 16 residues long. Trimming pared 3 bases from V and 0 bases from J, leaving 9 bases between.

This clone was detected only once. The gene calls are TRBV6-6 and TRBJ1-2; D call uncertain. The CDR3 extends over 14 amino acids. V was cut by 0 bases and J by 4 bases, with 9 bases left in between. Per the germline V gene, CDR1 is MNHNY and CDR2 is SVGAGI (reference sequence). This CDR3 is CASSYSMAGYGYTF. DNA of the CDR3: TGTGCCAGCAGTTACTCGATGGCGGGCTATGGCTACACCTTC.

The chain has TRBV6-6 and TRBJ1-5; 9 nucleotides line up with TRBD1. Germline V gives CDR1 MNHNY, CDR2 SVGAGI (reference sequence). Losses at the gene ends were 6 bases for V and 4 bases for J; bases not matched to a gene: 10. The CDR3 covers 16 residues. This CDR3 is CASSPQDRGTNQPQHF. CDR3 DNA sequence: TGTGCCAGCAGCCCCCAAGACAGGGGGACTAATCAGCCCCAGCATTTT.

V is TRBV7-2 and J is TRBJ2-1; 7 bases are a match to TRBD2. The CDR3 is made up of 15 amino acids. Germline trimming cut 5 bases from V and 5 bases from J; bases unmatched to any gene: 9. Germline V gene data show CDR1 as SGHTA and CDR2 as FQGNSA. The CDR3: CASSATGTTNNEQFF. CDR3 in DNA: TGTGCCAGCAGCGCCACCGGGACTACCAACAATGAGCAGTTCTTC.

This clone was found a few times. The rearrangement links TRBV19 to TRBJ1-5; tentatively, D is TRBD1 (6 bases). There are 15 residues in the CDR3. Germline CDR1 and CDR2: LNHDA and SQIVND (reference sequence). V was cut by 6 bases and J by 4 bases, with 16 bases left in between. The CDR3 nucleotides read TGTGCCAGTAGGCCAACAGGGCTTGGAAATCAGCCCCAGCATTTT. It codes for CASRPTGLGNQPQHF. Full variable domain (missing parts from reference TRBV19 and TRBJ1-5): DGGITQSPKYLFRKEGQNVTLSCEQNLNHDAMYWYRQDPGQGLRLIYYSQIVNDFQKGDIAEGYSVSREKKESFPLTVTSAQKNPTAFYLCASRPTGLGNQPQHFGDGTRLSIL.

This sequence joins TRBV4-1 and TRBJ1-2; D unclear. Germline V lookup: CDR1 MGHRA, CDR2 YSYEKL. The CDR3 length is 15 residues. The V end was cut by 4 bases, the J end by 6 bases, with 18 bases between. The CDR3 spells CASSRDPSLSDGYTF. For the CDR3, the DNA is TGCGCCAGCAGCCGCGATCCTTCCCTTTCCGATGGCTACACCTTC.

CDR3 sequence: CASSFQGGSYEQYF. The CDR3 DNA reads as TGTGCCAGCAGTTTCCAGGGGGGATCCTACGAGCAGTACTTC. This chain uses TRBV28 with TRBJ2-7; D is perhaps TRBD1 (7 bases). Germline V CDR1 and CDR2: MDHEN, SYDVKM. This CDR3 is 14 amino acids long. Trimming took off 3 bases at V and 1 base at J, with 10 bases between the two ends.

The chain combines TRBV27 with TRBJ2-7; D remains unclear. This CDR3 is 15 amino acids long. Looked up from germline, CDR1 is MNHEY and CDR2 is SMNVEV (reference sequence). V dropped 1 base and J dropped 5 bases, with 15 bases sitting between them. CDR3 DNA: TGTGCCAGCAGTTTATGGTCTCCCCAAGAGGACGAGCAGTACTTC. This encodes CASSLWSPQEDEQYF.

The chain employs TRBV5-1 and TRBJ2-4, with D maybe TRBD1 (5 bases). Germline loops: CDR1 SGHRS, CDR2 YFSETQ. With 2 bases removed from V and 5 bases from J, the gap between germline ends came to 11 bases. The CDR3 contains 14 residues. Here the CDR3 reads CASSFSAGQNIQYF. The CDR3 DNA sequence: TGCGCCAGCAGCTTCTCGGCAGGGCAAAACATTCAGTACTTC.

The V call is TRBV2, the J call TRBJ1-2, with a possible D match to TRBD1 (6 bases). Germline CDR1 and CDR2: SNHLY and FYNNEI. V dropped 0 bases and J dropped 11 bases, with 7 bases sitting between them. CDR3 length equals 11 residues. The CDR3 loop is CASSEAQGYTF. CDR3 nucleotide sequence: TGTGCCAGCAGTGAAGCACAGGGATACACCTTC.

V usage is TRBV9 and J usage is TRBJ2-7; 7 bases match TRBD1. The V segment lost 4 bases and the J segment 0 bases; nucleotides outside the gene matches: 19. The CDR3 is 19 amino acids. The germline V gene encodes CDR1 SGDLS and CDR2 YYNGEE. The CDR3 bases are TGTGCCAGCAGCCCCCATAGGGACAGCAACTACCCAAGCTCCTACGAGCAGTACTTC. It translates to CASSPHRDSNYPSSYEQYF.

This clone was picked up one time. The J gene is TRBJ2-3, the V gene TRBV5-1, with 10 nucleotides matching TRBD2. The CDR3 has 17 residues. The J segment lost 6 bases and the V segment lost 2 bases, leaving 12 bases of the junction unmatched. Germline V gives CDR1 SGHRS, CDR2 YFSETQ. CDR3 sequence: CASSFGLRTSGPDTQYF. In nucleotides, the CDR3 is TGCGCCAGCAGCTTTGGATTAAGGACTAGCGGTCCCGATACGCAGTATTTT. The full variable domain, completed using reference TRBV5-1 and TRBJ2-3, is KAGVTQTPRYLIKTRGQQVTLSCSPISGHRSVSWYQQTPGQGLQFLFEYFSETQRNKGNFPGRFSGRQFSNSRSEMNVSTLELGDSALYLCASSFGLRTSGPDTQYFGPGTRLTVL.

This clone showed up just a few times. This chain uses TRBV6-1 with TRBJ2-3; 12 nucleotides match TRBD2. V lost 2 bases and J lost 4; bases outside the gene matches: 1. The length of the CDR3 is 15 residues. Germline V CDR1 and CDR2: MNHNS, SASEGT. CDR3 in amino acids: CASSELAGGPDTQYF. CDR3 nucleotide sequence: TGTGCCAGCAGTGAACTAGCGGGGGGGCCAGATACGCAGTATTTT.

The V gene is TRBV9, the J gene TRBJ2-2; D gene unclear. Trimming removed 6 bases at V and 2 bases at J, with 11 bases between. Germline CDR1 reads SGDLS; CDR2 reads YYNGEE. The CDR3 length is 14 residues. The CDR3 DNA is TGTGCCAGCAACAGAGACGGTAACACCGGGGAGCTGTTTTTT. This gives the protein CASNRDGNTGELFF.

This clone was seen a handful of times. V is TRBV7-3 and J is TRBJ2-7, with D perhaps matching TRBD1 (5 bases). CDR3 size: 14 residues. CDR1 is SGHTA and CDR2 is FQGTGA in the germline V gene. The germline V and J ends were trimmed by 5 bases and 1 base, with 12 bases remaining between them. CDR3 loop: CASSPGPWSYEQYF. CDR3 in DNA: TGTGCCAGCAGCCCAGGGCCTTGGTCCTACGAGCAGTACTTC.

This clone turned up a few times. The CDR3 is CASRPPRGREGYTF. DNA for the CDR3: TGTGCCAGCAGACCCCCTAGGGGACGGGAGGGCTACACCTTC. The chain uses TRBV28 and TRBJ1-2, with D perhaps TRBD1 (5 bases). Germline V CDR1 and CDR2: MDHEN, SYDVKM. The CDR3 runs 14 residues. V was pared by 6 bases and J by 8 bases, with 19 bases between.

V is TRBV25-1 and J is TRBJ2-7; D uncertain. V lost 8 bases, J lost 3 bases, and 5 bases lay in between. The CDR3 spans 10 residues. Germline V gives CDR1 MGHDK, CDR2 SYGVNS. In DNA, the CDR3 is TGTGCCAGCGGCCGCTACGAGCAGTACTTC. As protein: CASGRYEQYF.

The genes are TRBV9 and TRBJ2-3; D not certain. Between the trimmed V and J ends, which lost 4 bases and 2 bases, there was a span of 11 bases. The CDR3 contains 14 residues. Germline values: CDR1 SGDLS, CDR2 YYNGEE. The CDR3 sequence is CASSPFSYTDTQYF. The CDR3, as DNA: TGTGCCAGCAGCCCCTTCTCCTACACAGATACGCAGTATTTT.

V gene TRBV19 combines with J gene TRBJ1-1, with D possibly being TRBD1 (5 bases). This CDR3 spans 15 amino acids. Trimming stripped 3 bases from V and 1 base from J, with 12 bases between. Germline V gene sequence: CDR1 LNHDA, CDR2 SQIVND (reference sequence). The CDR3 nucleotides are TGTGCCAGTAGTATGGTTGACAGACCGAACACTGAAGCTTTCTTT. This sequence encodes CASSMVDRPNTEAFF. The complete variable domain, with remaining parts taken from reference TRBV19 and TRBJ1-1, reads DGGITQSPKYLFRKEGQNVTLSCEQNLNHDAMYWYRQDPGQGLRLIYYSQIVNDFQKGDIAEGYSVSREKKESFPLTVTSAQKNPTAFYLCASSMVDRPNTEAFFGQGTRLTVV.

The chain has TRBV30 and TRBJ2-3; 15 positions agree with TRBD2. Germline V gene data show CDR1 as GTSNPN and CDR2 as SVGIG (reference sequence). V was pared by 0 bases and J by 8 bases, with 6 bases of the junction left unmatched. The CDR3 runs to 16 residues. The CDR3 spells CAWSVGLAGGSVTQYF. CDR3 coding DNA: TGTGCCTGGAGTGTAGGACTAGCGGGGGGGTCGGTTACGCAGTATTTT.

The chain employs TRBV28 and TRBJ2-2; 7 nucleotides align to TRBD1. Germline-derived CDR1 and CDR2 are MDHEN and SYDVKM. The V gene end was trimmed by 6 bases and the J gene end by 3 bases; junction bases not matched to a gene: 10. The CDR3 has 16 amino acids. CDR3 DNA: TGTGCCAGCAGCCCGAGGGGGCTCAAGGACACCGGGGAGCTGTTTTTT. Its protein is CASSPRGLKDTGELFF.

The V call is TRBV9, the J call TRBJ2-1, with 11 nucleotides matching TRBD2. In germline, CDR1 is SGDLS, CDR2 YYNGEE. CDR3 length: 17 residues. Unmatched junction bases numbered 2, after V lost 0 bases and J lost 0 bases. This CDR3 reads CASSVGLAGNSYNEQFF. In nucleotides, the CDR3 is TGTGCCAGCAGCGTAGGACTAGCGGGGAACTCCTACAATGAGCAGTTCTTC. Based on the CDR3 plus reference TRBV9 and TRBJ2-1, the full variable domain is DSGVTQTPKHLITATGQRVTLRCSPRSGDLSVYWYQQSLDQGLQFLIQYYNGEERAKGNILERFSAQQFPDLHSELNLSSLELGDSALYFCASSVGLAGNSYNEQFFGPGTRLTVL.

The chain uses TRBV6-6 and TRBJ1-2; possibly TRBD1 for D (6 bases). Germline V gene data show CDR1 as MNHNY and CDR2 as SVGAGI (reference sequence). The CDR3 consists of 16 residues. V was clipped by 0 bases and J by 2 bases, with 13 bases between them. CDR3 loop: CASSYSRGTRNYGYTF. Written as DNA, the CDR3 is TGTGCCAGCAGTTACTCGAGGGGGACACGGAACTATGGCTACACCTTC.

This chain uses TRBV14 with TRBJ1-2; 7 bases line up with TRBD1. The trim removed 0 bases at V and 4 bases at J, leaving 5 bases unmatched. Germline CDR1 is SGHDN and CDR2 is FVKESK. This CDR3 spans 15 amino acids. CDR3 bases: TGTGCCAGCAGCCAAGACCACCGGGACAGCTATGGCTACACCTTC. Amino acids: CASSQDHRDSYGYTF.

V gene TRBV6-2 or TRBV6-3 combines with J gene TRBJ1-1, with D uncertain. Between the trimmed V and J ends, which lost 4 bases and 0 bases, there was a span of 15 bases. CDR1 is MNHEY and CDR2 is SVGEGT in the germline V gene. The CDR3 length is 16 residues. The CDR3 here is CASSSSGGQMNTEAFF. CDR3 nucleotides: TGTGCCAGCAGTTCCTCCGGAGGGCAGATGAACACTGAAGCTTTCTTT.

The V call is TRBV10-3, the J call TRBJ2-5; 9 bases map to TRBD1. V was pared by 5 bases and J by 3 bases, with 1 base of the junction left unmatched. Looked up from germline, CDR1 is ENHRY and CDR2 is SYGVKD. This CDR3 is built from 13 residues. CDR3 region: CAISRQGEETQYF. DNA of the CDR3: TGTGCCATCAGTAGACAGGGGGAAGAGACCCAGTACTTC.

The rearrangement joins TRBV28 to TRBJ2-7; D perhaps matches TRBD2 (5 bases). This CDR3 has 15 amino acids. Trimming took 7 bases from V and 1 from J, leaving 17 bases between them. Germline lookup yields CDR1 MDHEN and CDR2 SYDVKM. The CDR3 nucleotides are TGTGCCAGCACGACGGACTTTGGTACGTCCTACGAGCAGTACTTC. Its translation: CASTTDFGTSYEQYF.

V usage is TRBV3-1 (or the pseudogene TRBV3-2) and J usage is TRBJ2-7; a possible D gene is TRBD2 (6 bases). Germline loops: CDR1 LGHDT, CDR2 YNNKEL (reference sequence). Trimming shortened V by 1 base and J by 2 bases, and 21 bases separated the two germline ends. This CDR3 comprises 18 residues. Written as DNA, the CDR3 is TGTGCCAGCAGCCAAGCATCCCCGTCGGGGGTTTCAGCCTACGAGCAGTACTTC. It encodes CASSQASPSGVSAYEQYF.

This sequence joins TRBV3-1 (or the pseudogene TRBV3-2) and TRBJ1-2; D call uncertain. This CDR3 region has 15 residues. V was pared by 2 bases and J by 6 bases, with 16 bases between. Germline V gene lookup returns CDR1 LGHDT and CDR2 YNNKEL (reference sequence). In nucleotides, the CDR3 is TGTGCCAGCAGCCAACTCCGAAGCGTCAGAAATGGCTACACCTTC. Translation: CASSQLRSVRNGYTF.